A selection of T cell receptor beta chains follows, all from one sample in a study of T cells in Graves' hyperthyroidism and ophthalmopathy. TCRdb ran MiXCR on the multiplex PCR reads and lists one entry per CDR3 protein. The sample lists about 560,000 distinct CDR3 sequences; 15% to 19% were seen once. Sequenced material: blood. The receptors were sampled from a woman aged 30 to 39 with Graves' hyperthyroidism. The conserved cysteine and the conserved F or W are not part of the CDR3 here. The listing skips clone size in some rows; elsewhere it reads once, few, many or a size class.

J,V,size,CDR3
TRBJ1-2,TRBV20-1,few,SARDPARKNYGYT
TRBJ2-3,TRBV20-1,many,SAIAGEHTQY
TRBJ1-5,TRBV25-1,few,ASSDLLGPQH
TRBJ2-3,TRBV4-2,NA,ASSQDSDFTDTQY
TRBJ1-1,TRBV12-3/TRBV12-4,many,ASSSHYSEAF
TRBJ2-7,TRBV19,NA,ASRTGTGSSYEQY
TRBJ2-1,TRBV20-1,many,SAGPRDALDEQF
TRBJ1-1,TRBV20-1,many,SASSREGANTEAF
TRBJ2-5,TRBV11-3,many,ASSLVGAEETQY
TRBJ2-1,TRBV7-2,many,ASSSGTSGDSKQF
TRBJ2-7,TRBV28,many,ASSLIGGTPPFEQY
TRBJ2-3,TRBV6-1,few,ASRAGDTQY
TRBJ2-7,TRBV12-5,NA,ASGRDRAGEQY
TRBJ2-1,TRBV7-2,many,ASSFTSGSRYEQF
TRBJ1-6,TRBV3-1,many,ASSRTGNSPLH
TRBJ2-6,TRBV12-3/TRBV12-4,few,ASSWEGGGANVLT
TRBJ2-5,TRBV6-1,many,ASSNSGRGYETQY
TRBJ2-1,TRBV24-1,NA,ATSDPVGLSSYNEQF
TRBJ1-1,TRBV29-1,few,SVATDLNTEAF
TRBJ1-1,TRBV9,few,ASSPYGQGGTEAF
TRBJ2-1,TRBV24-1,few,ATRDLNNEQF
TRBJ2-2,TRBV2,many,ASSEGWGYGGELF
TRBJ1-1,TRBV6-5,NA,ASSYSGGSTGAF
TRBJ2-7,TRBV5-1,NA,ASRSGLNYEQY
TRBJ2-3,TRBV2,many,ASSLHGAQY
TRBJ1-2,TRBV7-8,NA,ASSLSKGPYGYT
TRBJ1-2,TRBV7-8,many,ASSPGQPYGYT
TRBJ2-7,TRBV7-2,NA,ASSLPAAEQSSYEQY
TRBJ1-5,TRBV6-2/TRBV6-3,NA,ASSYSSGSNLWSQPQH
TRBJ1-1,TRBV28,many,ATGQGMNTEAF
TRBJ2-5,TRBV29-1,NA,SGGQGGETQY
TRBJ2-1,TRBV6-9,NA,ASSYLFAGGSGEQF
TRBJ2-3,TRBV5-1,many,ASSGLGFTDTQY
TRBJ2-2,TRBV4-1,few,ASSQDTSGSGYGELF
TRBJ2-3,TRBV5-1,many,ASSLNPPSTDTQY
TRBJ2-2,TRBV11-2,many,ASMPAGDNTGELF